This TCR beta chain was identified during a study of identical twins. The study's findings and limits: One should note that invariant MAIT and iNKT cells could partly confound zero-insertion analyses. Within twin pairs, the out-of-frame alpha sequences they shared showed excess low generation probability.

Healthy Caucasian individuals made up all the donors. V lost 3 bases and J 8 bases, leaving 9 bases between the germline ends. CDR3 length: 13 amino acids. CDR1 and CDR2 (germline): KGHDR, SFDVKD. As concerns this clonotype: The antigen is undetermined.

TCRdb reprocessed the 5' RACE reads with MiXCR, giving one entry per CDR3 protein. The sample carries 690,000 or so distinct CDR3 sequences, approximately 6.1% recorded once. The sequence was obtained from a man between 18 and 29 years old in good health. The rearrangement links TRBV24-1 to TRBJ1-4; D ambiguous. Sequencing input: naive T cells sorted from blood. The CDR3 nucleotides are TGTGCCACCAGTGATGGGGTCGGCGAAAAACTGTTTTTT. Encoded protein: CATSDGVGEKLFF.